One sample yielded the 7 T cell receptor beta chains listed below, sequenced in a study of cytomegalovirus exposure and HLA in healthy donors. With 60 Vbeta and 13 Jbeta primers, the PCR was carried out. TCRdb keeps only in-frame clones here, not all; method: immunoSEQ multiplex PCR. This sample carries fewer than 95,000 clones, more than 55% of them seen once, and the ten largest clones take roughly 21%. The sequenced sample consisted of PBMCs. The receptors were gathered from a woman aged 50 to 60 in good health and CMV-seropositive.

J is TRBJ2-2 and V is TRBV9, with D possibly matching TRBD2 (6 bases). The CDR3 is 15 amino acids. V was pared by 3 bases and J by 3 bases, with 12 bases between. Germline CDR1 SGDLS, CDR2 YYNGEE. The CDR3 DNA sequence: TGTGCCAGCAGCGCCCTTCCGGGGGACACCGGGGAGCTGTTTTTT. It codes for CASSALPGDTGELFF.

The genes are TRBV6-1 and TRBJ2-2, with D tentatively TRBD1 (5 bases). Trimming removed 6 bases at V and 2 bases at J, with 10 bases between. The length of the CDR3 is 14 residues. Germline V lookup: CDR1 MNHNS, CDR2 SASEGT. The CDR3 bases are TGTGCCAGCAGCCTTGACAGAAACACCGGGGAGCTGTTTTTT. This encodes CASSLDRNTGELFF.

In this sample, this clone turned up once. The V and J genes are TRBV30 and TRBJ1-1, with D possibly TRBD1 on 5 matching bases. V dropped 5 bases and J dropped 4 bases, with 14 bases sitting between them. There are 13 residues in the CDR3. Germline lookup yields CDR1 GTSNPN and CDR2 SVGIG (reference sequence). CDR3 sequence (DNA): TGTGCCTGGGACATCGGGGGATTCACTGAAGCTTTCTTT. Its translation: CAWDIGGFTEAFF.

J is TRBJ2-7 and V is TRBV2, with D possibly being TRBD1 (6 bases). The length of the CDR3 is 11 residues. Between the trimmed V and J ends, which lost 7 bases and 4 bases, there was a span of 8 bases. Per germline, CDR1 SNHLY and CDR2 FYNNEI. The CDR3 nucleotides are TGTGCCAGCACGGACAGTTACGAGCAGTACTTC. This encodes CASTDSYEQYF.

J is TRBJ1-2 and V is TRBV2, with 8 bases matching TRBD1. Germline assignment: CDR1 SNHLY and CDR2 FYNNEI. The V segment lost 5 bases and the J segment 0 bases; nucleotides outside the gene matches: 5. This CDR3 region has 15 residues. The chain's CDR3 is CASSLGQGANYGYTF. In DNA, the CDR3 is TGTGCCAGCAGTCTTGGACAGGGAGCTAACTATGGCTACACCTTC.

CDR3 region: CASSLATGQAFF. Written as DNA, the CDR3 is TGTGCCAGCAGCTTAGCTACAGGGCAAGCTTTCTTT. The V and J genes are TRBV7-9 and TRBJ1-1, with D perhaps matching TRBD1 (6 bases). Germline CDR1 reads SEHNR; CDR2 reads FQNEAQ (reference sequence). CDR3 length equals 12 residues. Trimming removed 0 bases from V and 9 bases from J, with 8 bases in between.

The rearrangement links TRBV5-1 to TRBJ1-1; TRBD1 matches at 9 bases. The germline gives CDR1 SGHRS, CDR2 YFSETQ. V lost 4 bases, J lost 8 bases, and 12 bases stayed unmatched. The CDR3 sequence is 15 residues long. The CDR3 loop is CASSPYGGQGKEAFF. The CDR3 DNA is TGCGCCAGCAGCCCATACGGGGGACAGGGCAAAGAAGCTTTCTTT.